The TCR beta chain under discussion was sequenced for a study of shared clonotypes between healthy human individuals. Study-wide points: At large depth, rarefaction still showed sorted-subset sequencing to be incomplete.

As concerns this clone: Its antigen is currently unknown.

Sequenced by immunoSEQ multiplex PCR; TCRdb stores in-frame clones only, minus some. Of about 530,000 clones in the sample, almost 97% are singletons; the top ten hold about 0.064%. The CDR3 spans 15 residues. Germline V CDR1 and CDR2: SGHVS, FQNEAQ. Negatively enriched CD4+ T cells were divided by CD45RA into naive and memory. The gene calls are TRBV7-8 and TRBJ2-5, with 8 bases identical to TRBD2. The end of the DNA is better explained by TRBJ2-7, so the J call may be wrong. The TCR originated in a woman aged 30 to 39 in good health. Sequenced: naive CD4+ T cells sorted from blood. Subset here: CD45RA+ positively selected. This CDR3 reads CASSGSAGGPYEQYF. The CDR3 region has the DNA TGTGCCAGCAGCGGTAGTGCGGGAGGACCCTACGAGCAGTACTTC.